These 25 T cell receptor beta chains originate from one sample sequenced in a study of shared clonotypes between healthy human individuals. The repertoire was sequenced with immunoSEQ multiplex PCR; TCRdb's copy has only in-frame clones and lacks some. The sample yields approximately 1.5 million clones, about 98.5% seen once. Sequenced: naive CD4+ T cells sorted from blood. Subset: CD45RA+ positively selected. These receptors came from a man younger than 40 in good health.

This chain links TRBV7-8 with TRBJ1-2; 9 bases fit TRBD1. Looked up from germline, CDR1 is SGHVS and CDR2 is FQNEAQ. The CDR3 has 15 amino acids. Trimming removed 5 bases from V and 5 bases from J; junction bases left unmatched: 9. The CDR3 here is CASSPGTGSGYGYTF. The CDR3 DNA reads as TGTGCCAGCAGCCCTGGGACAGGGAGTGGATATGGCTACACCTTC.

The rearrangement joins TRBV14 to TRBJ2-7; D remains ambiguous. Germline V lookup: CDR1 SGHDN, CDR2 FVKESK. CDR3 length: 13 amino acids. The V and J ends lost 5 bases and 3 bases respectively, with 11 bases between them. The CDR3 DNA follows: TGTGCCAGCAGCTTGCGGATTAGCTACGAGCAGTACTTC. Its translation: CASSLRISYEQYF.

The chain combines TRBV2 with TRBJ1-5; perhaps TRBD1 as D (6 bases). CDR1 is SNHLY and CDR2 is FYNNEI in the germline V gene. The CDR3 totals 15 residues. V lost 7 bases, J lost 0 bases, and 13 bases lay in between. This CDR3 is CASTLQGYSNQPQHF. Written as DNA, the CDR3 is TGTGCCAGCACCTTACAGGGCTATAGCAATCAGCCCCAGCATTTT. The full variable domain, with the rest looked up from reference TRBV2 and TRBJ1-5, is EPEVTQTPSHQVTQMGQEVILRCVPISNHLYFYWYRQILGQKVEFLVSFYNNEISEKSEIFDDQFSVERPDGSNFTLKIRSTKLEDSAMYFCASTLQGYSNQPQHFGDGTRLSIL.

The V and J genes are TRBV30 and TRBJ2-3; TRBD2 is a possible D gene (6 bases). CDR3 length: 13 residues. V lost 5 bases and J 3 bases, leaving 12 bases between the germline ends. Germline V gene lookup returns CDR1 GTSNPN and CDR2 SVGIG (reference sequence). The DNA for the CDR3 is TGTGCCTGGGCGCGGGATTGGACAGATACGCAGTATTTT. Translated, it gives CAWARDWTDTQYF.

The chain joins TRBV5-1 to TRBJ2-2, with 9 nucleotides matching TRBD2. Germline V gene data show CDR1 as SGHRS and CDR2 as YFSETQ. V dropped 4 bases and J dropped 5; count of bases not matched to a gene: 12. The CDR3 extends over 17 amino acids. CDR3 in amino acids: CASSMEPSGIGTGELFF. The CDR3 nucleotides read TGCGCCAGCAGCATGGAGCCTAGCGGGATAGGTACCGGGGAGCTGTTTTTT. The full variable domain, with the rest looked up from reference TRBV5-1 and TRBJ2-2, is KAGVTQTPRYLIKTRGQQVTLSCSPISGHRSVSWYQQTPGQGLQFLFEYFSETQRNKGNFPGRFSGRQFSNSRSEMNVSTLELGDSALYLCASSMEPSGIGTGELFFGEGSRLTVL.

The CDR3 DNA reads TGTGCCAGCAGCTTAGATTACGGGGCTCGGAACACTGAAGCTTTCTTT. Its protein is CASSLDYGARNTEAFF. The chain employs TRBV11-3 and TRBJ1-1; D possibly corresponds to TRBD1 (5 bases). V lost 0 bases to trimming and J lost 1 base, with 12 bases between them. The germline V gene encodes CDR1 SGHNT and CDR2 YENEEA. The CDR3 has 16 amino acids.

This clone has just one count. V is TRBV11-2 and J is TRBJ2-7; 8 bases match TRBD2. The CDR3 is 17 amino acids. Unmatched junction bases numbered 16, after V lost 5 bases and J lost 4 bases. The V gene's germline CDR1 is SGHAT and CDR2 FQNNGV. In nucleotides, the CDR3 is TGTGCCAGCAGCCTGTCAGAAAGCGGGAGTGTCGTTTACGAGCAGTACTTC. This encodes CASSLSESGSVVYEQYF. The whole variable domain, filled in from reference TRBV11-2 and TRBJ2-7, reads EAGVAQSPRYKIIEKRQSVAFWCNPISGHATLYWYQQILGQGPKLLIQFQNNGVVDDSQLPKDRFSAERLKGVDSTLKIQPAKLEDSAVYLCASSLSESGSVVYEQYFGPGTRLTVT.

The rearrangement uses TRBV27 and TRBJ1-1; D gene uncertain. CDR3 length: 15 residues. Trimming cost V 2 bases and J 2 bases, with 12 bases left between them. The germline V gene has CDR1 MNHEY and CDR2 SMNVEV (reference sequence). The DNA of the CDR3 is TGTGCCAGCAGTTTAAGAGTAGCTTCTAACACTGAAGCTTTCTTT. Translated: CASSLRVASNTEAFF.

The chain is built from TRBV10-3 and TRBJ2-1, with D unclear. This CDR3 is built from 10 residues. V was shortened by 4 bases and J by 9 bases, with 4 bases between the two germline ends. The V gene's germline CDR1 is ENHRY and CDR2 SYGVKD. CDR3 nucleotides: TGTGCCATCAGTGGGGGTGAGCAGTTCTTC. It codes for CAISGGEQFF.

This clone was counted once. The V and J genes are TRBV5-4 and TRBJ2-3, with 7 bases aligning to TRBD2. This CDR3 has 14 amino acids. Germline loops: CDR1 SGHNT, CDR2 YYREEE (reference sequence). Trimming cost V 2 bases and J 4 bases; bases outside gene matches: 4. DNA of the CDR3: TGTGCCAGCAGCTTCGGCGGGGGAGCAGATACGCAGTATTTT. Protein product: CASSFGGGADTQYF.

The chain couples TRBV18 to TRBJ1-2; D is undetermined. The germline V and J ends were trimmed by 3 bases and 6 bases, with 17 bases remaining between them. The V gene's germline CDR1 is KGHSH and CDR2 LQKENI. CDR3 length: 15 residues. The CDR3 DNA is TGTGCCAGCTCACCGTTCCCAACGCCGCTCGATGGCTACACCTTC. Translating it yields CASSPFPTPLDGYTF.

The V gene is TRBV28, the J gene TRBJ2-7; no firm D call. Germline V gives CDR1 MDHEN, CDR2 SYDVKM. This CDR3 has 14 residues. The V end was cut by 1 base, the J end by 0 bases, with 7 bases between. CDR3 amino acids: CASSLLGNSYEQYF. The CDR3 region has the DNA TGTGCCAGCAGTTTATTGGGGAACTCCTACGAGCAGTACTTC.

Of note for this clone: Other DNA sequences in this sample translate to the same CDR3. The chain couples TRBV28 to TRBJ1-5, with D tentatively TRBD1 (5 bases). This CDR3 comprises 12 residues. Trimming removed 5 bases at V and 7 bases at J, with 9 bases between. Per germline, CDR1 MDHEN and CDR2 SYDVKM. CDR3 sequence reads: CASSLGGQPQHF. In DNA, the CDR3 is TGTGCCAGCAGTCTCGGGGGGCAGCCCCAGCATTTT. Full variable domain (outside the CDR3, taken from reference TRBV28 and TRBJ1-5): DVKVTQSSRYLVKRTGEKVFLECVQDMDHENMFWYRQDPGLGLRLIYFSYDVKMKEKGDIPEGYSVSREKKERFSLILESASTNQTSMYLCASSLGGQPQHFGDGTRLSIL.

The chain couples TRBV27 to TRBJ1-2, with a possible D match to TRBD1 (5 bases). The CDR3 is 16 amino acids. The germline V gene encodes CDR1 MNHEY and CDR2 SMNVEV (reference sequence). Trimming cost V 2 bases and J 4 bases, with 17 bases left between them. The CDR3 DNA is TGTGCCAGCAGTTTAAATAGGCCAGGGTCTAGCTATGGCTACACCTTC. It is translated as CASSLNRPGSSYGYTF.

This chain joins TRBV6-5 and TRBJ2-1; 7 bases fit TRBD2. The V and J ends lost 5 bases and 8 bases, in that order; junction bases with no gene match: 12. Germline values: CDR1 MNHEY, CDR2 SVGAGI. This CDR3 is built from 15 residues. CDR3 nucleotides: TGTGCCAGCAGTGCCGGTTGGGGGAGGGCCGATGAGCAGTTCTTC. Its translation: CASSAGWGRADEQFF.

The chain uses TRBV30 and TRBJ1-3, with unresolved D. Germline assignment: CDR1 GTSNPN and CDR2 SVGIG (reference sequence). The CDR3 runs to 13 residues. V lost 3 bases and J 4 bases, leaving 10 bases between the germline ends. The CDR3 spells CAWRMAAGNTIYF. CDR3 in DNA: TGTGCCTGGAGAATGGCGGCAGGAAACACCATATATTTT. Full variable domain (outside the CDR3, taken from reference TRBV30 and TRBJ1-3): SQTIHQWPATLVQPVGSPLSLECTVEGTSNPNLYWYRQAAGRGLQLLFYSVGIGQISSEVPQNLSASRPQDRQFILSSKKLLLSDSGFYLCAWRMAAGNTIYFGEGSWLTVV.

The count of this clone is one. The chain uses TRBV27 and TRBJ2-5, with D tentatively TRBD2 (6 bases). Per the germline V gene, CDR1 is MNHEY and CDR2 is SMNVEV (reference sequence). V shed 5 bases and J shed 1 base, with 14 bases lying between them. This CDR3 has 15 residues. The CDR3 sequence: CASSTTSGGQETQYF. DNA for the CDR3: TGTGCCAGCAGTACCACGTCCGGGGGCCAAGAGACCCAGTACTTC.

On this clone: Other DNA sequences in the same sample also yield this CDR3. The chain employs TRBV7-2 and TRBJ1-2; no reliable D call. CDR3 length: 12 residues. The germline V gene encodes CDR1 SGHTA and CDR2 FQGNSA. The ends were cut back, 2 bases at V and 4 bases at J, with 5 bases in the middle. The CDR3 bases are TGTGCCAGCAGCTTACAGGCCTATGGCTACACCTTC. The encoded protein is CASSLQAYGYTF.

The chain employs TRBV28 and TRBJ2-1; TRBD2 matches at 12 bases. The CDR3 has 17 residues. Germline assignment: CDR1 MDHEN and CDR2 SYDVKM. Trimming took 6 bases from V and 6 from J; bases not matched to a gene: 12. CDR3: CASRLAGGPIKGNEQFF. In nucleotides, the CDR3 is TGTGCCAGCAGGCTAGCGGGAGGGCCAATAAAGGGCAATGAGCAGTTCTTC.

V is TRBV9 and J is TRBJ2-1, with D perhaps TRBD1 (5 bases). Germline V CDR1 and CDR2: SGDLS, YYNGEE. The V gene lost 6 bases and the J gene lost 10 bases, with 17 bases spanning the gap. The CDR3 is 13 amino acids. Here the CDR3 DNA reads TGTGCCAGCACCCCCCGGGCAGGGCACGAGCAGTTCTTC. Encoded protein: CASTPRAGHEQFF.

On this clone itself: Other DNA sequences within the sample encode an identical CDR3. J is TRBJ2-7 and V is TRBV28, with a possible D match to TRBD1 (6 bases). Looked up from germline, CDR1 is MDHEN and CDR2 is SYDVKM. The V end was cut by 4 bases, the J end by 1 base, with 8 bases between. There are 13 residues in the CDR3. This chain's CDR3 is CASSSGQSYEQYF. The CDR3 DNA reads as TGTGCCAGCAGTTCCGGACAGTCCTACGAGCAGTACTTC.

The chain links TRBV5-4 to TRBJ2-1, with 8 nucleotides matching TRBD2. The length of the CDR3 is 17 residues. The trim removed 0 bases at V and 3 bases at J, leaving 8 bases unmatched. CDR1 and CDR2 (germline): SGHNT, YYREEE (reference sequence). CDR3 nucleotide sequence: TGTGCCAGCAGCTTGGAAGGTAGCGGGGTCTACTACAATGAGCAGTTCTTC. This translates into CASSLEGSGVYYNEQFF.

This rearrangement joins TRBV7-9 to TRBJ2-1, with 10 positions matching TRBD2. This CDR3 is built from 17 residues. Germline CDR1 reads SEHNR; CDR2 reads FQNEAQ (reference sequence). The trim removed 6 bases at V and 6 bases at J, leaving 14 bases unmatched. CDR3 amino acids: CASSFHRTAGGPNEQFF. CDR3 DNA sequence: TGTGCCAGCAGTTTTCACCGGACAGCGGGAGGGCCCAATGAGCAGTTCTTC.

This clone was picked up one time. The chain combines TRBV5-1 with TRBJ2-3, with 7 bases aligning to TRBD1. V shed 6 bases, J shed 4 bases, and the junction held 5 bases outside the gene matches. The CDR3 length is 13 residues. Germline-derived CDR1 and CDR2 are SGHRS and YFSETQ. CDR3 sequence: CASTTTGPDTQYF. The CDR3 nucleotides read TGCGCCAGCACCACGACAGGGCCAGATACGCAGTATTTT.

The gene calls are TRBV11-3 and TRBJ2-7; D is uncertain. Between the trimmed V and J ends, which lost 5 bases and 2 bases, there was a span of 10 bases. The CDR3 contains 13 residues. CDR1 SGHNT and CDR2 YENEEA come from the germline V gene. CDR3 bases: TGTGCCAGCAGCGACGGACCAACCTACGAGCAGTACTTC. This translates into CASSDGPTYEQYF. The full variable domain, with the rest looked up from reference TRBV11-3 and TRBJ2-7, is EAGVVQSPRYKIIEKKQPVAFWCNPISGHNTLYWYLQNLGQGPELLIRYENEEAVDDSQLPKDRFSAERLKGVDSTLKIQPAELGDSAVYLCASSDGPTYEQYFGPGTRLTVT.